The 23 T cell receptor beta chains below were found in one sample sequenced in a study of CD8 T cells in Susac syndrome. The RNA, about 0.5 to 1 ug, was put through reverse transcription using random hexamers. Using its own MiXCR run on the immunoSEQ multiplex PCR reads, TCRdb lists one record per CDR3 protein. The sample has about 210,000 distinct CDR3 sequences; roughly 96% are singletons. Sample: CD4+ T cells from PBMCs. These receptors all come from a human donor with multiple sclerosis.

This clonotype appeared a single time. The genes are TRBV18 and TRBJ2-4, with D unresolved. This CDR3 comprises 12 residues. Germline V lookup: CDR1 KGHSH, CDR2 LQKENI. Trimming removed 2 bases from V and 2 bases from J, with 1 base in between. CDR3 sequence reads: CASSPSKNIQYF. The CDR3, as DNA: TGTGCCAGCTCACCATCCAAAAACATTCAGTACTTC.

The CDR3 coding sequence is TGTGCCAGCTCACAGCTGGCCAGCGCCACAGATACGCAGTATTTT. This codes for CASSQLASATDTQYF. The chain carries TRBV18 and TRBJ2-3; D is undetermined. The V gene's germline CDR1 is KGHSH and CDR2 LQKENI. CDR3 size: 15 residues. V shed 4 bases and J shed 2 bases, with 13 bases lying between them.

The chain links TRBV5-4 to TRBJ2-3, with 9 bases fitting TRBD2. The V gene's germline CDR1 is SGHNT and CDR2 YYREEE (reference sequence). CDR3 length equals 14 residues. Trimming cost V 4 bases and J 2 bases; bases outside gene matches: 2. DNA for the CDR3: TGTGCCAGCAGCCGACTAGCGGCCACAGATACGCAGTATTTT. As protein: CASSRLAATDTQYF. The variable domain in full, completed from reference TRBV5-4 and TRBJ2-3, reads ETGVTQSPTHLIKTRGQQVTLRCSSQSGHNTVSWYQQALGQGPQFIFQYYREEENGRGNFPPRFSGLQFPNYSSELNVNALELDDSALYLCASSRLAATDTQYFGPGTRLTVL.

The chain couples TRBV12-3 or TRBV12-4 to TRBJ2-1, with D unresolved. CDR3 length: 14 residues. Trimming left V 3 bases short and J 10 bases short, with 16 bases between. Here the CDR3 reads CASSFLLEFGEQFF. The CDR3, as DNA: TGTGCCAGCAGTTTTCTGCTGGAATTTGGGGAGCAGTTCTTC.

V gene TRBV28 combines with J gene TRBJ1-2; D might be TRBD1 (5 bases). The CDR3 contains 13 residues. Trimming left V 3 bases short and J 4 bases short, with 9 bases between. CDR1 and CDR2 from the germline V gene are MDHEN and SYDVKM. CDR3 region: CASSLFGAYGYTF. For the CDR3, the DNA is TGTGCCAGCAGTTTGTTTGGGGCCTATGGCTACACCTTC.

This clonotype was counted a single time. The V and J genes are TRBV29-1 and TRBJ2-1; possible D gene TRBD1, 6 bases. The CDR3 covers 19 residues. Trimming cost V 4 bases and J 0 bases, with 25 bases left between them. The germline V gene has CDR1 SQVTM and CDR2 ANQGSEA. CDR3 sequence: CSVAPQGFGDFASYNEQFF. CDR3 DNA sequence: TGCAGCGTTGCCCCACAGGGTTTTGGCGATTTCGCCTCCTACAATGAGCAGTTCTTC.

The V call is TRBV19, the J call TRBJ2-1, with 10 bases lining up with TRBD2. J gave up 6 bases and V 7 bases, and 6 bases lay outside the gene matches. Looked up from germline, CDR1 is LNHDA and CDR2 is SQIVND (reference sequence). The CDR3 loop spans 14 amino acids. Here the CDR3 reads CASTRLAGSNEQFF. Here the CDR3 DNA reads TGTGCCAGTACCAGACTAGCGGGTAGCAATGAGCAGTTCTTC.

The chain combines TRBV27 with TRBJ2-1; D gene unclear. Trimming left V 3 bases short and J 7 bases short, with 19 bases between. Germline V gives CDR1 MNHEY, CDR2 SMNVEV (reference sequence). The CDR3 runs to 16 residues. The DNA of the CDR3 is TGTGCCAGCAGTTTCAATCAACTCCGGGCACTAAATGAGCAGTTCTTC. It encodes CASSFNQLRALNEQFF.

The J gene is TRBJ2-7, the V gene TRBV29-1; TRBD1 matches 11 bases. The CDR3 has 14 residues. The V segment lost 5 bases and the J segment 3 bases; nucleotides outside the gene matches: 6. The V gene's germline CDR1 is SQVTM and CDR2 ANQGSEA. CDR3 loop: CSVTGQGAFYEQYF. The CDR3 DNA follows: TGCAGCGTTACCGGACAGGGGGCTTTCTACGAGCAGTACTTC.

V and J are TRBV29-1 and TRBJ2-1; 8 bases are shared with TRBD2. CDR1 is SQVTM and CDR2 is ANQGSEA in the germline V gene. Losses at the gene ends were 4 bases for V and 3 bases for J; bases not matched to a gene: 5. The CDR3 loop spans 14 amino acids. The CDR3 reads CSVAAGGGYNEQFF. In DNA form, the CDR3 reads TGCAGCGTTGCGGCGGGAGGCGGCTACAATGAGCAGTTCTTC.

V usage is TRBV6-2 or TRBV6-3 and J usage is TRBJ2-5, with D perhaps given as TRBD1 or TRBD2 (5 bases each). The CDR3 is made up of 16 amino acids. The germline V gene encodes CDR1 MNHEY and CDR2 SVGEGT. V lost 2 bases to trimming and J lost 4 bases, with 17 bases between them. The CDR3 DNA reads as TGTGCCAGCAGTTACAGCCGGGACGGCCTCGGAGAGACCCAGTACTTC. It encodes CASSYSRDGLGETQYF.

This chain joins TRBV12-3 or TRBV12-4 and TRBJ1-2; weak D call: TRBD1 (5 bases). Trimming took off 3 bases at V and 7 bases at J, with 9 bases between the two ends. The CDR3 is 12 residues long. The CDR3 spells CASSLWGGGYTF. CDR3 DNA sequence: TGTGCCAGCAGTTTGTGGGGGGGTGGCTACACCTTC.

The J gene is TRBJ1-3, the V gene TRBV12-3 or TRBV12-4; D is undetermined. This CDR3 region has 13 residues. Trimming cost V 8 bases and J 0 bases, with 8 bases left between them. CDR3 loop: CASLPISGNTIYF. The DNA for the CDR3 is TGTGCCAGCTTGCCAATCTCTGGAAACACCATATATTTT.

V usage is TRBV7-8 and J usage is TRBJ2-3; D is unclear. The CDR3 has 18 residues. Germline CDR1 SGHVS, CDR2 FQNEAQ. V lost 4 bases and J 9 bases, leaving 29 bases between the germline ends. In DNA, the CDR3 is TGTGCCAGCAGCTCGGGCTCCGCACAGATACTGGATCGGCTCACGCAGTATTTT. Translated: CASSSGSAQILDRLTQYF.

The genes are TRBV12-3 or TRBV12-4 and TRBJ1-1, with a tentative D call TRBD1 (6 bases). The CDR3 consists of 15 residues. Trimming left V 7 bases short and J 1 base short, with 16 bases between. The CDR3 loop reads CASTVTGGRNTEAFF. CDR3 coding DNA: TGTGCCAGCACCGTGACCGGGGGCAGGAACACTGAAGCTTTCTTT.

This chain links TRBV30 with TRBJ1-1; possible D gene TRBD1, 5 bases. CDR1 is GTSNPN and CDR2 is SVGIG in the germline V gene (reference sequence). With 8 bases removed from V and 5 bases from J, the gap between germline ends came to 9 bases. The CDR3 spans 10 residues. The CDR3 bases are TGTGCCGGGGGGGAGACTGAAGCTTTCTTT. Translation: CAGGETEAFF.

The chain couples TRBV15 to TRBJ1-1, with D perhaps matching TRBD1 (5 bases). The germline gives CDR1 LNHNV, CDR2 YYDKDF (reference sequence). V was cut by 4 bases and J by 2 bases, with 11 bases left in between. There are 14 residues in the CDR3. The CDR3 nucleotides are TGTGCCACCAGCAATGGGGGTGGAAACACTGAAGCTTTCTTT. As protein: CATSNGGGNTEAFF.

The chain couples TRBV7-2 to TRBJ1-5; weak D call: TRBD1 (6 bases). Trimming removed 1 base at V and 6 bases at J, with 16 bases between. The CDR3 length is 16 residues. The germline CDR1 and CDR2 sequences are SGHTA and FQGNSA. The CDR3 nucleotides read TGTGCCAGCAGCTTAGTAGGGGGGGCATATGGTCAGCCCCAGCATTTT. Its protein product is CASSLVGGAYGQPQHF. The full variable domain, its missing parts supplied by reference TRBV7-2 and TRBJ1-5, is GAGVSQSPSNKVTEKGKDVELRCDPISGHTALYWYRQSLGQGLEFLIYFQGNSAPDKSGLPSDRFSAERTGGSVSTLTIQRTQQEDSAVYLCASSLVGGAYGQPQHFGDGTRLSIL.

V usage is TRBV29-1 and J usage is TRBJ2-7, with a possible D match to TRBD2 (6 bases). V was clipped by 5 bases and J by 4 bases, with 9 bases between them. Germline CDR1 and CDR2: SQVTM and ANQGSEA. CDR3 length: 11 residues. In nucleotides, the CDR3 is TGCAGCGTTTACGGGGGTTACGAGCAGTACTTC. Protein sequence: CSVYGGYEQYF.

The V and J genes are TRBV27 and TRBJ2-7; tentative D call: TRBD1 (6 bases). V lost 6 bases and J 5 bases, leaving 20 bases between the germline ends. The CDR3 extends over 15 amino acids. Germline CDR1 is MNHEY and CDR2 is SMNVEV (reference sequence). The DNA for the CDR3 is TGTGCCAGCAGAGGCTCAGGGGCTCCCCTCGACGAGCAGTACTTC. This gives the protein CASRGSGAPLDEQYF.

V gene TRBV29-1 combines with J gene TRBJ2-5; no definite D call. This CDR3 is 12 amino acids long. Germline CDR1 and CDR2: SQVTM and ANQGSEA. The ends were cut back, 7 bases at V and 4 bases at J, with 13 bases in the middle. CDR3 DNA: TGCAGCGCCGTGGGGTCATCAGAGACCCAGTACTTC. It encodes CSAVGSSETQYF.

This sequence joins TRBV5-1 and TRBJ2-7; D is unclear. Germline assignment: CDR1 SGHRS and CDR2 YFSETQ. The V end was cut by 0 bases, the J end by 2 bases, with 9 bases between. CDR3 length: 14 amino acids. CDR3 region: CASSLGAAPYEQYF. The CDR3 region has the DNA TGCGCCAGCAGCTTGGGGGCAGCCCCCTACGAGCAGTACTTC.

The rearrangement links TRBV6-1 to TRBJ2-1; 7 nucleotides align to TRBD2. CDR1 MNHNS and CDR2 SASEGT come from the germline V gene. The length of the CDR3 is 16 residues. Trimming at V came to 7 bases and at J to 2 bases, leaving 11 bases not matched to a gene. The CDR3 DNA is TGTGCCAGCACAAATTGGGCGGGAGATCCCTACAATGAGCAGTTCTTC. Amino acid sequence: CASTNWAGDPYNEQFF.